This T cell receptor (beta chain) was sequenced for a study of T cell responses to AZD1222 COVID-19 vaccine (dated by TCRdb to about 2021). Turning to the overall study: A total of approximately 240 trial participants underwent TCR sequencing, of whom nearly 210 received two doses of AZD1222 and some 26 received two doses of the MenACWY control vaccine. Enrollment into the trials was organized by age into subgroups of 18-55, 56-69 and 70-plus years, and those subgroups contained roughly 140, 27 and 60 TCR-sequenced participants, respectively. What the work shows at the level of the full study, not this receptor alone: Because no samples from the day 14 peak response were available, repertoires could be characterized only after the peak T cell response. Reportedly, almost half of the unique spike-specific TCRs recognized epitopes lying outside the regions that are mutated in the B.1.351 and B.1.1.7 variants. The vaccine-associated CD4 TCRs covered the entire spike protein, and the dominant responses fell in regions 160-218 and 743-854. Only a handful of AZD1222 recipients were SARS-CoV-2 seropositive at baseline, limiting conclusions about previously exposed vaccinees. The 56-69-year group was small, and its depth increase did not reach significance, likely because of low power. After two AZD1222 doses, spike-specific TCR breadth and depth were significantly higher than at day 0 and than in MenACWY recipients. Participants were mostly white British, with more females than males. The authors suggested clonal diversity may have been underestimated.

The intended sense of this specimen's time point label: about 28 days (+/-7) after the second vaccine dose. AZD1222 recipients whose second dose came at about 4 weeks and those whose second dose came at about 12 weeks were combined into one group, since spike-specific TCR depth and breadth did not differ between the two schedules. Vaccinee samples came from UK trials COV001 and COV002, including a single-blind randomized controlled phase 2/3 trial of AZD1222 (ChAdOx1 nCoV-19) in healthy adults. Trial participant PBMC samples were collected at day 0 and day 28 after the second dose for TCRbeta chain sequencing. The CDR3 regions of human TCRbeta chains were analyzed by immunosequencing. Under the source paper's analysis protocol: TCRs in the repertoires were compared against a reference library of SARS-CoV-2-specific TCRs that had been generated with the MIRA antigen-specificity platform. Breadth was defined as the fraction of unique TCRs that were SARS-CoV-2-associated. Depth was defined as the fraction of total T cells that were SARS-CoV-2-associated. Using the MIRA data, each spike-specific TCR was mapped to the spike region that the TCR reacts to and placed in a CD4 or CD8 class. Log10-transformed breadth and depth values were compared by one-way ANOVA with Sidak's multiple comparisons tests. The table comes from immuneACCESS by way of TCRdb, which keeps in-frame sequences with V and J called. Part of the clones is missing from these tables; in studies checked, under half for an unresolved V gene and the rest for unknown reasons. From that table come the V and J calls and clone size; the DNA was used to work out D and trimming. This sample gives about 120,000 clones in total; roughly 93% of them show up just once. The ten largest clones add up to 1.5% to 2% of the sample.

The germline V gene (reference sequence) supplies CDR1 SEHNR and CDR2 FQNEAQ. From cysteine to phenylalanine, the CDR3 is 16 amino acids long. Only CDR3 DNA remains: 48 bases, in frame from the first base. Trimming takes 5 bases from V and 1 base from J, and the germline ends sit 14 bases apart. Details on this clone: It lacks a known antigen. The input lacks base qualities; no much larger clone sits a single base away.

This receptor was identified in an adult who received the AZD1222 COVID-19 vaccine. Sequencing was performed on peripheral blood, taken 28 days after the second AZD1222 dose. This chain is built from TRBV7-9 and TRBJ2-2; the D gene is possibly TRBD1 or TRBD2, each agreeing over 5 bases. The CDR3 protein sequence reads: CASSAPGRKNTGELFF. The DNA sequence reads TGTGCCAGCAGCGCACCGGGACGGAAGAACACCGGGGAGCTGTTTTTT.